Reported below is one TCR beta chain. This specimen belongs to a study of blood T cell repertoires in COVID-19. For the study at large: There were acute and convalescent COVID-19 samples, and they came from the United States, Italy and Spain. Sources were T cells, B-cell-depleted T cells, or PBMCs; the material itself was cDNA or gDNA.

V was trimmed by 7 bases and J by 2 bases, leaving 9 bases between them. The CDR3 loop spans 14 amino acids. Per the germline V gene, CDR1 is LNHDA and CDR2 is SQIVND (reference sequence). In the original processing: Amplifying reference gene primers gave estimates of nucleated cell counts. Profiled with immunoSEQ multiplex PCR; TCRdb holds only in-frame clones, not every one. D and trimming come from the DNA, and the V and J calls and clone size come from that table. The sample contains around 31,000 clones, over 75% of which appear only once. The J gene is TRBJ2-6, the V gene TRBV19; D not certain. The clonotype comes from a man older than 75 with acute or convalescent COVID-19. The sequencing sample was made of peripheral blood. The CDR3 DNA reads as TGTGCCAGTATAGTCTCCCCTGGGGCCAACGTCCTGACTTTC. Protein: CASIVSPGANVLTF. The full variable domain, completed using reference TRBV19 and TRBJ2-6, is DGGITQSPKYLFRKEGQNVTLSCEQNLNHDAMYWYRQDPGQGLRLIYYSQIVNDFQKGDIAEGYSVSREKKESFPLTVTSAQKNPTAFYLCASIVSPGANVLTFGAGSRLTVL.